These 27 T cell receptor beta chains were all obtained from the same sample, sequenced in a study of blood T cell repertoires in COVID-19. Produced via immunoSEQ multiplex PCR; TCRdb's table is partial and in-frame only. The data show some 180,000 clones, with about three quarters seen just once and 8.6% held by the top ten. The sequencing input was peripheral blood. The origin of the receptors is a woman aged 45-65 years with active or convalescent COVID-19.

This clone was seen a single time. This sequence joins TRBV11-3 and TRBJ2-3; D is perhaps TRBD2 (7 bases). The CDR3 runs to 14 residues. V was shortened by 8 bases and J by 6 bases, with 18 bases between the two germline ends. Germline values: CDR1 SGHNT, CDR2 YENEEA. The CDR3 region is CASGLAGASDTQYF. Here the CDR3 DNA reads TGTGCCAGCGGGCTGGCGGGGGCCTCCGATACGCAGTATTTT.

This rearrangement joins TRBV7-8 to TRBJ2-7, with a possible D match to TRBD1 (5 bases). CDR3 length equals 15 residues. Trimming removed 1 base from V and 2 bases from J, with 12 bases in between. Per germline, CDR1 SGHVS and CDR2 FQNEAQ. CDR3 protein: CASSLGLDRAYEQYF. CDR3 in DNA: TGTGCCAGCAGCTTAGGGCTAGACAGAGCCTACGAGCAGTACTTC.

This chain joins TRBV4-1 and TRBJ1-2, with D perhaps matching TRBD1 (6 bases). Germline V CDR1 and CDR2: MGHRA, YSYEKL. The CDR3 is 17 residues long. Trimming removed 1 base from V and 2 bases from J, with 17 bases in between. The DNA of the CDR3 is TGCGCCAGCAGCCAAGGTCTCGCGGGGGGCCAAAACTATGGCTACACCTTC. Its translation is CASSQGLAGGQNYGYTF.

The chain carries TRBV6-5 and TRBJ2-5; a possible D gene is TRBD1 (6 bases). V lost 5 bases to trimming and J lost 4 bases, with 14 bases between them. The CDR3 contains 14 residues. In germline, CDR1 is MNHEY, CDR2 SVGAGI. The DNA of the CDR3 is TGTGCCAGCAGTAAAACAGGGTATCGAGAGACCCAGTACTTC. Translation gives CASSKTGYRETQYF.

The rearrangement joins TRBV5-1 to TRBJ1-1, with unresolved D. The CDR3 sequence is 13 residues long. The V gene lost 1 base and the J gene lost 8 bases, with 12 bases spanning the gap. Germline CDR1 and CDR2: SGHRS and YFSETQ. CDR3 residues: CASSLSPGAEAFF. The CDR3 nucleotides read TGCGCCAGCAGCTTGTCCCCGGGAGCAGAAGCTTTCTTT.

The rearrangement joins TRBV30 to TRBJ1-3; a weak D match, TRBD1 (5 bases). CDR3 size: 14 residues. V was clipped by 4 bases and J by 0 bases, with 10 bases between them. Germline V gene lookup returns CDR1 GTSNPN and CDR2 SVGIG (reference sequence). Here the CDR3 reads CAWNPTASGNTIYF. CDR3 nucleotide sequence: TGTGCCTGGAACCCGACAGCCTCTGGAAACACCATATATTTT.

The CDR3: CASSTSGMNTEAFF. The CDR3 bases are TGTGCCAGCAGCACCTCAGGTATGAACACTGAAGCTTTCTTT. The rearrangement links TRBV7-2 to TRBJ1-1; D unclear. CDR1 is SGHTA and CDR2 is FQGNSA in the germline V gene. V dropped 5 bases and J dropped 0 bases, with 10 bases sitting between them. This CDR3 is built from 14 residues.

The V and J genes are TRBV15 and TRBJ2-7; perhaps TRBD2 as D (5 bases). Germline values: CDR1 LNHNV, CDR2 YYDKDF (reference sequence). V was pared by 8 bases and J by 3 bases, with 23 bases between. The CDR3 contains 16 residues. DNA of the CDR3: TGTGCCACCGAAACGGGCGGGTCCATTCCTTTCTACGAGCAGTACTTC. It codes for CATETGGSIPFYEQYF.

This chain joins TRBV6-6 and TRBJ1-6; weak D call: TRBD1 (5 bases). V lost 6 bases, J lost 0 bases, and 9 bases lay in between. The CDR3 loop spans 15 amino acids. Germline V CDR1 and CDR2: MNHNY, SVGAGI (reference sequence). This chain's CDR3 is CASREGSSYNSPLHF. CDR3 in DNA: TGTGCCAGCAGGGAGGGGAGCTCCTATAATTCACCCCTCCACTTT.

The chain combines TRBV19 with TRBJ1-5, with a weak D call TRBD1 (6 bases). The CDR3 spans 13 residues. The germline gives CDR1 LNHDA, CDR2 SQIVND (reference sequence). V dropped 4 bases and J dropped 7 bases, with 11 bases sitting between them. The CDR3 protein is CASSKDRKQPQHF. In DNA form, the CDR3 reads TGTGCCAGTAGTAAAGACAGGAAACAGCCCCAGCATTTT.

A single count supports this clone. The gene calls are TRBV19 and TRBJ1-5; 9 bases are shared with TRBD1. There are 14 residues in the CDR3. The J segment lost 2 bases and the V segment lost 9 bases, leaving 5 bases of the junction unmatched. CDR1 is LNHDA and CDR2 is SQIVND in the germline V gene (reference sequence). This chain's CDR3 is CASTDRGGNQPQHF. CDR3 coding DNA: TGTGCCAGCACGGACAGGGGTGGCAATCAGCCCCAGCATTTT.

The V gene is TRBV4-2, the J gene TRBJ2-2; 12 nucleotides agree with TRBD2. V shed 2 bases and J 4 bases; nucleotides not matched to a gene: 8. In germline, CDR1 is LGHNA, CDR2 YNFKEQ. The CDR3 has 18 amino acids. The CDR3 DNA follows: TGTGCCAGCAGCCAACGCCCTAGCGGGGGGGAGGTCACCGGGGAGCTGTTTTTT. It codes for CASSQRPSGGEVTGELFF.

V is TRBV19 and J is TRBJ2-2; D uncertain. The CDR3 runs to 13 residues. V dropped 0 bases and J dropped 7 bases, with 6 bases sitting between them. Germline V gives CDR1 LNHDA, CDR2 SQIVND (reference sequence). CDR3 protein: CASSIDPGGELFF. CDR3 in DNA: TGTGCCAGTAGTATAGATCCCGGCGGGGAGCTGTTTTTT.

The rearrangement joins TRBV7-9 to TRBJ1-3; 8 bases map to TRBD1. The CDR3 covers 12 residues. The germline gives CDR1 SEHNR, CDR2 FQNEAQ (reference sequence). The ends lost 10 bases at V and 4 bases at J; junction bases unmatched: 3. Written as DNA, the CDR3 is TGTGCCACCCGGACAGGGGGAAACACCATATATTTT. It yields the protein CATRTGGNTIYF.

The gene calls are TRBV5-1 and TRBJ2-7; TRBD2 might be the D (5 bases). CDR3 length equals 14 residues. Germline V gene data show CDR1 as SGHRS and CDR2 as YFSETQ. V lost 5 bases to trimming and J lost 1 base, with 13 bases between them. Here the CDR3 DNA reads TGCGCCAGCAGTGGAGGCGGAGATTCCTACGAGCAGTACTTC. Protein product: CASSGGGDSYEQYF.

The chain links TRBV7-9 to TRBJ1-4; the match to TRBD1 covers 8 bases. This CDR3 region has 14 residues. V shed 4 bases, J shed 5 bases, and the junction held 3 bases outside the gene matches. CDR1 and CDR2 (germline): SEHNR, FQNEAQ (reference sequence). The CDR3 nucleotides are TGTGCCAGCAGCTCGGACAGGGTGAATGAAAAACTGTTTTTT. It translates to CASSSDRVNEKLFF.

In regard to this clone: This CDR3 is also generated by other DNA sequences in the sample. The chain uses TRBV30 and TRBJ2-7, with 11 bases lining up with TRBD1. CDR1 and CDR2 (germline): GTSNPN, SVGIG (reference sequence). The junction had 4 bases not matched to a gene; V was cut back by 0 bases and J by 3 bases. This CDR3 region has 15 residues. CDR3 sequence: CAWSVGGTGGYEQYF. In DNA form, the CDR3 reads TGTGCCTGGAGTGTGGGAGGGACAGGGGGCTACGAGCAGTACTTC.

The chain combines TRBV11-2 with TRBJ1-2, with 7 bases matching TRBD1. From germline, CDR1 is SGHAT and CDR2 FQNNGV. Germline trimming cut 7 bases from V and 4 bases from J; bases unmatched to any gene: 9. The CDR3 runs 14 residues. In DNA, the CDR3 is TGTGCCAGCACCCCAGGGGGAAGGGGCTATGGCTACACCTTC. Protein sequence: CASTPGGRGYGYTF.

The J gene is TRBJ1-2, the V gene TRBV3-1 (or the pseudogene TRBV3-2); 10 positions match TRBD1. The CDR3 runs to 15 residues. Germline V CDR1 and CDR2: LGHDT, YNNKEL (reference sequence). The V gene end was trimmed by 1 base and the J gene end by 7 bases; junction bases not matched to a gene: 6. The CDR3 sequence: CASSQGRQGALGYTF. The DNA for the CDR3 is TGTGCCAGCAGCCAAGGGAGACAGGGGGCGCTTGGCTACACCTTC.

This clone was counted a few times. The gene calls are TRBV3-1 (or the pseudogene TRBV3-2) and TRBJ1-3; D is ambiguous. This CDR3 is built from 16 residues. Trimming left V 3 bases short and J 0 bases short, with 12 bases between. Germline values: CDR1 LGHDT, CDR2 YNNKEL (reference sequence). The CDR3 sequence is CASSQRVRTSGNTIYF. In DNA, the CDR3 is TGTGCCAGCAGCCAGAGGGTAAGGACCTCTGGAAACACCATATATTTT.

The rearrangement joins TRBV9 to TRBJ2-1, with unresolved D. The CDR3 has 8 residues. The V and J ends lost 6 bases and 14 bases respectively, with 6 bases between them. In germline, CDR1 is SGDLS, CDR2 YYNGEE. CDR3 coding DNA: TGTGCCAGCACCCCTAAGTTCTTC. It yields the protein CASTPKFF.

Here the CDR3 reads CAWSVTTWDTEAFF. CDR3 in DNA: TGTGCCTGGAGTGTAACTACCTGGGACACTGAAGCTTTCTTT. The J gene is TRBJ1-1, the V gene TRBV30, with D unclear. Germline CDR1 is GTSNPN and CDR2 is SVGIG (reference sequence). The CDR3 loop spans 14 amino acids. Trimming shortened V by 0 bases and J by 3 bases, and 11 bases separated the two germline ends. Using reference TRBV30 and TRBJ1-1 for the parts outside the CDR3, the full variable domain is SQTIHQWPATLVQPVGSPLSLECTVEGTSNPNLYWYRQAAGRGLQLLFYSVGIGQISSEVPQNLSASRPQDRQFILSSKKLLLSDSGFYLCAWSVTTWDTEAFFGQGTRLTVV.

In this sample, this clone turned up a few times. The chain carries TRBV3-1 (or the pseudogene TRBV3-2) and TRBJ2-1; perhaps TRBD2 as D (5 bases). V was pared by 0 bases and J by 7 bases, with 13 bases between. Per germline, CDR1 LGHDT and CDR2 YNNKEL (reference sequence). The CDR3 is 15 residues long. CDR3 sequence (DNA): TGTGCCAGCAGCCAAGATGGGCGGAGGCAAAATGAGCAGTTCTTC. Translating gives CASSQDGRRQNEQFF.

Only a few counts were recorded for this clone. This CDR3 is CASRQGAGNTIYF. CDR3 in DNA: TGTGCCAGCAGACAGGGGGCTGGAAACACCATATATTTT. The J gene is TRBJ1-3, the V gene TRBV2; TRBD1 matches at 8 bases. V lost 6 bases, J lost 2 bases, and 0 bases stayed unmatched. The CDR3 length is 13 residues. Per the germline V gene, CDR1 is SNHLY and CDR2 is FYNNEI.

The rearrangement uses TRBV24-1 and TRBJ2-7; D possibly corresponds to TRBD2 (5 bases). Looked up from germline, CDR1 is KGHDR and CDR2 is SFDVKD. Trimming left V 1 base short and J 6 bases short, with 18 bases between. The CDR3 has 16 amino acids. CDR3 nucleotide sequence: TGTGCCACCAGTGATTTATGGAGGTCAAAGTCCCCCGAGCAGTACTTC. This sequence encodes CATSDLWRSKSPEQYF.

The chain is built from TRBV7-2 and TRBJ1-6; the match to TRBD1 covers 9 bases. V lost 1 base to trimming and J lost 9 bases; unmatched junction nucleotides: 7. Germline CDR1 reads SGHTA; CDR2 reads FQGNSA. This CDR3 comprises 16 residues. The CDR3 DNA follows: TGTGCCAGCAGCTTAGGTACCGGGACAGGGAGTTCACCCCTCCACTTT. Translated, it gives CASSLGTGTGSSPLHF.

About this clone itself: A much larger clone differs by one base, so this may be a read error. The chain recombines TRBV5-6 with TRBJ1-5, with TRBD1 identical over 10 bases. The V gene end was trimmed by 4 bases and the J gene end by 6 bases; junction bases not matched to a gene: 1. The CDR3 is 13 residues long. Germline assignment: CDR1 SGHDT and CDR2 YYEEEE. The CDR3 protein is CASSRDRGQPQHF. CDR3 bases: TGTGCCAGCAGCCGGGACAGGGGTCAGCCCCAGCATTTT.